This TCR beta chain came from a study of blood T cell repertoires in COVID-19. V was pared by 10 bases and J by 5 bases, with 7 bases of the junction left unmatched. Germline CDR1 MNHEY, CDR2 SMNVEV (reference sequence). The CDR3 runs 14 residues. Across 20 to 25 US areas, participants ranged in age from 18 to 89 years. Cohorts were based on clinical histories the participants reported. Per the original data handling: Amplified reference gene primers provided the basis for estimating nucleated cell counts. The repertoire was sequenced with immunoSEQ multiplex PCR; TCRdb's copy has only in-frame clones and lacks some. V and J calls and clone size are copied from that table; D and trimming were computed from the DNA. The sample yields 300,000 or so clones, approximately 90% seen once.

The receptor's source is a young woman who had recovered from COVID-19. J is TRBJ2-1 and V is TRBV27; 11 bases are a match to TRBD2. Input material: PBMCs or T cells enriched from blood (not recorded which). The CDR3 here is CATKGLAANNEQFF. CDR3 coding DNA: TGTGCCACCAAGGGACTAGCGGCGAACAATGAGCAGTTCTTC.